This T cell receptor beta chain emerged from a study of blood T cell repertoires in COVID-19 (dated by TCRdb to 2020 to 2022). About the investigation overall: Collaborator samples came from the United States, Italy and Spain and covered acute and convalescent phases of COVID-19. Subjects who had been exposed to COVID-19, were actively infected with it, or had recovered from it provided the deeply sampled blood TCRbeta repertoires that made up the dataset. The repertoires were made available in a free public database intended to serve as a resource for research on the immune response to SARS-CoV-2. Where available, HLA class I and class II types were obtained from metadata supplied by the sample provider rather than from assay-based typing. The samples were drawn from two sources: the first 160 participants of the ongoing ImmuneRACE study, and 1,254 subjects contributed by 6 global collaborators. A de-identified subject ID, COVID-19 status, age in years and sex were almost always included in the sample metadata. The prospective study material was composed of cDNA or gDNA derived from T cells, B-cell-depleted T cells, or PBMCs.

The junction carries 10 bases between V and J, which are trimmed by 7 bases and 4 bases respectively. CDR1 and CDR2 are read off the germline V gene (reference sequence) as GTSNPN and SVGIG. The CDR3 spans 11 residues, from the cysteine through the phenylalanine. Only the CDR3 region is kept as DNA, spanning 33 bases read in frame from base 1. What the study reported, not specific to this receptor: How much clinical and demographic metadata was included differed by source and by participant, and the metadata was provided uncurated.

Collaborating institutions collected whole blood in K2EDTA tubes following their own protocols. Collaborator samples were shipped for TCRbeta analysis as frozen whole blood, isolated PBMCs, or DNA extracted from either sample type. This clone was observed a few times. Its target antigen remains unknown. No qualities accompany the bases; no much larger clone lies one base away. The immunoSEQ Assay, a bias-controlled multiplex PCR, was used to amplify TCRbeta CDR3 regions from genomic DNA. The authors processed their data as follows. The number of nucleated cells in each sample was estimated from the amplification of reference gene primers within the assay. To quantify the absolute abundance of each unique TCRbeta CDR3 rearrangement, sequence reads were collapsed and filtered. For each sample, productive Simpson clonality was calculated as the square root of Simpson's diversity index over productive rearrangements. The clones in this table, taken by TCRdb from immuneACCESS, are in-frame only. Not every clone is retained; where verified, under half of the shortfall comes from an unresolved V gene, and the cause of the rest is unknown. V, J and clone size derive from that table, while D and trimming were established from the DNA sequence. The sample table records over 60,000 clones; about 81% of these occur just once. The ten largest clones capture 9.2% of the sample.

This receptor was taken from a human donor in a cohort sampled during active COVID-19. The sequence joins TRBV30 to TRBJ1-2; the D gene is unclear. Input material: peripheral blood. CDR3 reads: CASSDLYGYTF. DNA sequence: TGTGCCTCTAGCGATCTCTATGGCTACACCTTC.